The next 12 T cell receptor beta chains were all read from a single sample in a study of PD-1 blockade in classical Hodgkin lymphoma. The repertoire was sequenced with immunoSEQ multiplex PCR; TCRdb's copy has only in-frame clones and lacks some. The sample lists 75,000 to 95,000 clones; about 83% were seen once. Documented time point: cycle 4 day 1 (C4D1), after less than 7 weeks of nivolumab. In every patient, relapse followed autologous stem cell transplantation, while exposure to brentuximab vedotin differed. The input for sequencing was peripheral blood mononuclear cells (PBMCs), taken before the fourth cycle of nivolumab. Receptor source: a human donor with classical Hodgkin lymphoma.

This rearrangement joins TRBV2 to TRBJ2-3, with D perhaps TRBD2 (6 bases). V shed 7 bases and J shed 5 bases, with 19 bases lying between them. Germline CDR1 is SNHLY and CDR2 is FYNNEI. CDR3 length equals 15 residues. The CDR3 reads CASTKTGTFQDTQYF. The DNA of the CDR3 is TGTGCCAGCACCAAAACGGGGACTTTCCAAGATACGCAGTATTTT.

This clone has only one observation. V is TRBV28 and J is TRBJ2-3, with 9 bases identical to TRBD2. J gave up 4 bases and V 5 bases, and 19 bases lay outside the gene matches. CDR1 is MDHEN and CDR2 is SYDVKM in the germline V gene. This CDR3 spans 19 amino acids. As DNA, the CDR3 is TGTGCCAGCAGTGGGTGGGCTAGCGGGACGGTGGGTACCCCAGATACGCAGTATTTT. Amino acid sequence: CASSGWASGTVGTPDTQYF.

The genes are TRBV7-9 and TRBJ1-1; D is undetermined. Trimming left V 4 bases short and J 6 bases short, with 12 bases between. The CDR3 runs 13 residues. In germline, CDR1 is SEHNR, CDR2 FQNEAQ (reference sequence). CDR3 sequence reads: CASSSHLGAEAFF. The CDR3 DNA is TGTGCCAGCAGCTCCCATCTCGGAGCTGAAGCTTTCTTT.

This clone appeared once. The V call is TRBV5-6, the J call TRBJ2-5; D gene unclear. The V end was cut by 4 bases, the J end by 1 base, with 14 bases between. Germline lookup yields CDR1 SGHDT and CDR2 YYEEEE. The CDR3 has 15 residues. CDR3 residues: CASSPVGRAQETQYF. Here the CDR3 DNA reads TGTGCCAGCAGCCCGGTCGGTAGAGCCCAAGAGACCCAGTACTTC.

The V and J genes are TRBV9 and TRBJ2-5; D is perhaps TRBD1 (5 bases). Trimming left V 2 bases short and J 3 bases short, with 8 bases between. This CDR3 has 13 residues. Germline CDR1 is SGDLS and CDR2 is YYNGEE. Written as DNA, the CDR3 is TGTGCCAGCAGCGTCCAAGGGGAAGAGACCCAGTACTTC. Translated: CASSVQGEETQYF.

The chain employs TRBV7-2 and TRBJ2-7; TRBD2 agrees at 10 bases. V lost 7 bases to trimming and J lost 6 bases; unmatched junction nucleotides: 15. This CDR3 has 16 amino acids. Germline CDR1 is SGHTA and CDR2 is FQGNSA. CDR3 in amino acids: CASTLLAGVTLGEQYF. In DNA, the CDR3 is TGTGCCAGCACCCTTCTAGCGGGAGTGACACTGGGCGAGCAGTACTTC.

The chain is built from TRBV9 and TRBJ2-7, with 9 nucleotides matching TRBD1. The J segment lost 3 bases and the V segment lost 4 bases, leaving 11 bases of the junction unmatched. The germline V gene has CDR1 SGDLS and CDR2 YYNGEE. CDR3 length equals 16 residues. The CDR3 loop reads CASSPNPGTGIYEQYF. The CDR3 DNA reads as TGTGCCAGCAGCCCAAACCCCGGGACAGGGATCTACGAGCAGTACTTC.

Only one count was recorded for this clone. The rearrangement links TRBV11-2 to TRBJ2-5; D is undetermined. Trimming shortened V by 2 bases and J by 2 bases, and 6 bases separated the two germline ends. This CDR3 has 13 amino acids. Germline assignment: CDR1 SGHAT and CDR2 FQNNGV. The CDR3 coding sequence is TGTGCCAGCAGCTTACAATGGCAAGAGACCCAGTACTTC. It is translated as CASSLQWQETQYF.

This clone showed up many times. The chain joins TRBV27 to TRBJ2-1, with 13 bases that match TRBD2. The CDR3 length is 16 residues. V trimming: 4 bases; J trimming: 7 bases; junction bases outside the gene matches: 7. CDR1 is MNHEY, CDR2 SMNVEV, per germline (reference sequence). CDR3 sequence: CASSYTSGRAWNEQFF. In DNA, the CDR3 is TGTGCCAGCAGTTATACTAGCGGGAGGGCTTGGAATGAGCAGTTCTTC.

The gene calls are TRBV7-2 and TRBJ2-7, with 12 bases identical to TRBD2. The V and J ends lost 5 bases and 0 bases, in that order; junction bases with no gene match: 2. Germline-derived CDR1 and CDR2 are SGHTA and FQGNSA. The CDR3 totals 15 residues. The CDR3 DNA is TGTGCCAGCAGCACGACTAGCGGGAGCTCCTACGAGCAGTACTTC. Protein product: CASSTTSGSSYEQYF. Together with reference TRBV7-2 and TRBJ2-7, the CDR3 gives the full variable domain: GAGVSQSPSNKVTEKGKDVELRCDPISGHTALYWYRQSLGQGLEFLIYFQGNSAPDKSGLPSDRFSAERTGGSVSTLTIQRTQQEDSAVYLCASSTTSGSSYEQYFGPGTRLTVT.

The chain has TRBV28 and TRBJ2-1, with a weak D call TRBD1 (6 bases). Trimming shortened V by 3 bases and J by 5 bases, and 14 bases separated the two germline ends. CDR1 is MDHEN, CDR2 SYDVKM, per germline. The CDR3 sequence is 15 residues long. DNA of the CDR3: TGTGCCAGCAGTTTTTGGGGGCGCTTCAACAATGAGCAGTTCTTC. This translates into CASSFWGRFNNEQFF.

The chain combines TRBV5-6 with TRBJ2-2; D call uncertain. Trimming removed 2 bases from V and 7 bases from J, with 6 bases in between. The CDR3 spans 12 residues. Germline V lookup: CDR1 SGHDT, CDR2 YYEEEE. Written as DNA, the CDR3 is TGTGCCAGCAGCTTACTGGACGGGGAGCTGTTTTTT. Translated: CASSLLDGELFF.